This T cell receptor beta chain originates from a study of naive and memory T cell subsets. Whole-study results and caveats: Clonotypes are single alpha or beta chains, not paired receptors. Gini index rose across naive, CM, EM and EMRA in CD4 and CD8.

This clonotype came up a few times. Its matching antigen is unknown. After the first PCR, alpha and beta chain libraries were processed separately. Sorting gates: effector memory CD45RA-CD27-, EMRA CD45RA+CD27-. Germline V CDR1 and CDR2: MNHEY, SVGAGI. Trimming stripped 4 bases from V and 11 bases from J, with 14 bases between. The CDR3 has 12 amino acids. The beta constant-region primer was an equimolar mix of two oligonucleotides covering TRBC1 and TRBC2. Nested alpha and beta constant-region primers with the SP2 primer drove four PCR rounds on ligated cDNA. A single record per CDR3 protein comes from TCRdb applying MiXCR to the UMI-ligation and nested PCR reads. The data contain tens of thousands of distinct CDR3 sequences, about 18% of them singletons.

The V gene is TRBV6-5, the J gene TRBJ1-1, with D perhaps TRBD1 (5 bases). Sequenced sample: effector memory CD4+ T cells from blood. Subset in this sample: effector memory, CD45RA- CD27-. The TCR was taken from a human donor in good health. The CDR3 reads CASSSGWGYAFF. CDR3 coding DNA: TGTGCCAGCAGTTCGGGTTGGGGGTATGCTTTCTTT.